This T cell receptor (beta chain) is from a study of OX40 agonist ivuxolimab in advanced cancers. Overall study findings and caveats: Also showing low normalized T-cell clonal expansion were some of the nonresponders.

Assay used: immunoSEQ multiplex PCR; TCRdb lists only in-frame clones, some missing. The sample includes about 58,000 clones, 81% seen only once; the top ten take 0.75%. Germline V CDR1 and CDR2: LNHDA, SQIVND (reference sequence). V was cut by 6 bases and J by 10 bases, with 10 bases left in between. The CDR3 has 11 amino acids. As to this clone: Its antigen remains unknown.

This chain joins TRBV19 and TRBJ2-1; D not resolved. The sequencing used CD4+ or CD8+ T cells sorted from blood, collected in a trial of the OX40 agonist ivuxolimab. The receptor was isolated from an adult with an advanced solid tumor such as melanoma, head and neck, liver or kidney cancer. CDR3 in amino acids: CASSPRAEQFF. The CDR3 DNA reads TGTGCCAGTAGCCCTCGGGCCGAGCAGTTCTTC.